This T cell receptor beta chain appears in the sequencing data of a study of OX40 agonist ivuxolimab in advanced cancers. Across the whole study: In this cohort, patients received ivuxolimab, an agonistic anti-OX40 (CD134) antibody. Study results and limitations: Partly responding patients at 0.1-3.0 mg/kg showed some of the smallest clonal expansion. Expanded clones tended on average to be more numerous among CD8+ T cells than CD4+.

Assay used: immunoSEQ multiplex PCR; TCRdb lists only in-frame clones, some missing. This table has 50,000 to 75,000 clones, 80% to 90% appearing once. Blood sampling took place at baseline, cycle 4 day 1, and cycle 7 day 1. In the case of this clone: Its target is not known.

Germline V lookup: CDR1 SGHAT, CDR2 FQDESV (reference sequence). The ends lost 4 bases at V and 1 base at J; junction bases unmatched: 1. The CDR3 is 15 residues long. The sample consisted of CD4+ or CD8+ T cells sorted from blood, taken in a trial of the OX40 agonist ivuxolimab. The V gene is TRBV11-1, the J gene TRBJ2-6; 7 bases match TRBD2. The receptor was derived from an adult with an advanced solid tumor such as melanoma, head and neck, liver or kidney cancer. The CDR3 protein is CASSYGGSGANVLTF. CDR3 DNA: TGTGCCAGCAGCTACGGGGGGTCTGGGGCCAACGTCCTGACTTTC.